This is a list of T cell receptor beta chains from one sample in a study of T cells in Graves' hyperthyroidism and ophthalmopathy. From the multiplex PCR reads, TCRdb called clonotypes with MiXCR, one entry per CDR3 protein. The profile shows a few hundred thousand distinct CDR3 sequences, 15% of them singletons. The sample was blood. These receptors all come from a woman in her 30s with Graves' hyperthyroidism. Both conserved end residues are part of each CDR3. A D gene is named only where the DNA matches it firmly. Only part of the rows carry a size: once, few, many, or a class if the clone is expanded.

TRBJ2-7 | TRBV6-2/TRBV6-3 | many | NA | TGTGCCAGCACCTCAGGCTACGAGCAGTACTTC | CASTSGYEQYF
TRBJ2-7 | TRBV6-4 | NA | NA | TGTGCCAGCAGGACTCCCCTGAGCTCCTACGAGCAGTACTTC | CASRTPLSSYEQYF
TRBJ2-7 | TRBV29-1 | NA | NA | TGCAGCGTTTGGGCAGCGGGCTACGAGCAGTACTTC | CSVWAAGYEQYF
TRBJ1-1 | TRBV20-1 | NA | NA | TGCAGTGCTAGAGGGACACCGCACATGAACACTGAAGCTTTCTTT | CSARGTPHMNTEAFF
TRBJ2-1 | TRBV5-1 | many | TRBD2 | TGCGCCAGCAGCTCATCGGGACTAGCGGAGGACAGCTCCTACAATGAGCAGTTCTTC | CASSSSGLAEDSSYNEQFF
TRBJ2-7 | TRBV20-1 | many | NA | TGCAGTGCTAACAGGGTCAGCTCCTACGAGCAGTACTTC | CSANRVSSYEQYF
TRBJ2-2 | TRBV20-1 | once | TRBD2 | TGCAGTGCTATGGCGGGAGTCACCGGGAAGCTGTTTTTT | CSAMAGVTGKLFF
TRBJ2-2 | TRBV28 | many | NA | TGTGCCAGCAGTATACCGGGACTCCCGAACACCGGGGAGCTGTTTTTT | CASSIPGLPNTGELFF
TRBJ2-7 | TRBV5-1 | many | NA | TGCGCCAGCAGCCGGGTGATATCGTGGCGCTTGTCCTACGAGCAGTACTTC | CASSRVISWRLSYEQYF
TRBJ2-7 | TRBV28 | many | NA | TGTGCCAGCAGTTCAAATGGCGAGCAGTACTTC | CASSSNGEQYF
TRBJ2-5 | TRBV18 | many | NA | TGTGCCAGCAGTCGGACGGAGGAGACCCAGTACTTC | CASSRTEETQYF
TRBJ2-1 | TRBV15 | NA | TRBD2 | TGTGCCACCAGCAGAGGGCAAGGCGGGAGCTCCTACAATGAGCAGTTCTTC | CATSRGQGGSSYNEQFF
TRBJ2-1 | TRBV4-1 | few | NA | TGCGCCAGCAGCCATGCCGGGGGCTACAATGAGCAGTTCTTC | CASSHAGGYNEQFF
TRBJ2-1 | TRBV7-3 | many | TRBD2 | TGTGCCAGCAGCCGACTAGCGGGAGTGTATGAGCAGTTCTTC | CASSRLAGVYEQFF
TRBJ1-2 | TRBV7-9 | few | TRBD1 | TGTGCCAGCAGCTTACCGGACAGGGGTTATGGCTACACCTTC | CASSLPDRGYGYTF
TRBJ2-7 | TRBV11-1 | NA | TRBD2 | TGTGCCAGCAGCTTAGTCCTAGCGGGAAACGAGCAGTACTTC | CASSLVLAGNEQYF
TRBJ1-2 | TRBV5-5 | NA | NA | TGTGCCAGCAGCCGGACAGTGGGAGAGACCTATGGCTACACCTTC | CASSRTVGETYGYTF
TRBJ2-2 | TRBV5-1 | NA | NA | TGCGCCAGCAGCCTGCATCAGACAGCGAACACCGGGGAGCTGTTTTTT | CASSLHQTANTGELFF
TRBJ1-1 | TRBV19 | few | NA | TGTGCCAGTAGTATTGAGCAGGGAGGATACACTGAAGCTTTCTTT | CASSIEQGGYTEAFF
TRBJ1-4 | TRBV7-2 | NA | TRBD1 | TGTGCCAGCAGCCCCGGACAGGGCAATTTTGAAAAACTGTTTTTT | CASSPGQGNFEKLFF
TRBJ2-3 | TRBV18 | few | NA | TGTGCCAGCTCACCAGATCTGGGAGGCACAGATACGCAGTATTTT | CASSPDLGGTDTQYF
TRBJ2-1 | TRBV27 | NA | TRBD2 | TGTGCCAGCAGTTCCTCCCTCCAACGGGAGGGCCGGTACAATGAGCAGTTCTTC | CASSSSLQREGRYNEQFF
TRBJ2-7 | TRBV5-6 | NA | TRBD1 | TGTGCCAGCAGCTTGGCAGGGACAGCCATTCTTTTCTCCTACGAGCAGTACTTC | CASSLAGTAILFSYEQYF
TRBJ2-7 | TRBV6-1 | many | NA | TGTGCCAGCAGGGCCAGGGGAACCTCCTACGAGCAGTACTTC | CASRARGTSYEQYF
TRBJ2-1 | TRBV5-1 | many | TRBD2 | TGCGCCAGCAGCCCTCTGTCCGGTGGGCTAGCGGGAGTTGAGCAGTTCTTC | CASSPLSGGLAGVEQFF
TRBJ1-4 | TRBV4-1 | NA | NA | TGCGCCAGCAGCATTGGACAGCGTAATGAAAAACTGTTTTTT | CASSIGQRNEKLFF
TRBJ2-2 | TRBV7-7 | NA | NA | TGTGCCAGCAGCTCCCATGGAGGGCAGGGCGGGGAGCTGTTTTTT | CASSSHGGQGGELFF